Presented here are 7 T cell receptor beta chains from one specimen sequenced in a study of early T cells in non-severe SARS-CoV-2 infection. TCRdb reprocessed the 5' RACE reads via MiXCR and lists one record per CDR3 protein. Of about 84,000 distinct CDR3 sequences listed, 9.5% to 13% are singletons. Sequences were obtained from whole blood. The source of these receptors is an adult who was a healthcare worker with PCR-confirmed SARS-CoV-2 infection or an uninfected control (not recorded which).

This clonotype was seen a few times. V gene TRBV9 combines with J gene TRBJ2-5; 7 bases align to TRBD2. This CDR3 is 15 amino acids long. V lost 4 bases to trimming and J lost 5 bases; unmatched junction nucleotides: 11. The germline V gene has CDR1 SGDLS and CDR2 YYNGEE. The CDR3 sequence is CASSPPPTSPETQYF. In DNA form, the CDR3 reads TGTGCCAGCAGCCCACCCCCGACTAGCCCCGAGACCCAGTACTTC.

There are many counts of this clonotype. This sequence joins TRBV7-6 and TRBJ1-1; weak D call: TRBD1 (5 bases). CDR1 is SGHVS, CDR2 FNYEAQ, per germline. The CDR3 is 14 residues long. V gave up 5 bases and J gave up 4 bases, with 14 bases separating them. The CDR3 DNA sequence: TGTGCCAGCAGCCTAGACTCCGGGGGCACTGAAGCTTTCTTT. Translating it yields CASSLDSGGTEAFF.

At least ten counts were recorded for this clonotype. J is TRBJ2-5 and V is TRBV11-3, with 7 bases that match TRBD1. The CDR3 contains 14 residues. Trimming cost V 4 bases and J 5 bases; bases outside gene matches: 7. CDR1 and CDR2 from the germline V gene are SGHNT and YENEEA. The CDR3 sequence: CASSSQGGLETQYF. The DNA for the CDR3 is TGTGCCAGCAGCTCGCAAGGGGGCTTGGAGACCCAGTACTTC.

This clonotype was seen repeatedly, ten times or more. V and J are TRBV7-9 and TRBJ2-5; 14 bases agree with TRBD2. The CDR3 contains 17 residues. Germline CDR1 SEHNR, CDR2 FQNEAQ (reference sequence). With 5 bases clipped from V and 1 base from J, the junction kept 6 bases outside the gene matches. The CDR3 coding sequence is TGTGCCAGCAGCCGTGGGACTAGCGGGGGCCCCCAAGAGACCCAGTACTTC. Residues: CASSRGTSGGPQETQYF. The complete variable domain, with remaining parts taken from reference TRBV7-9 and TRBJ2-5, reads DTGVSQNPRHKITKRGQNVTFRCDPISEHNRLYWYRQTLGQGPEFLTYFQNEAQLEKSRLLSDRFSAERPKGSFSTLEIQRTEQGDSAMYLCASSRGTSGGPQETQYFGPGTRLLVL.

The CDR3 spells CASSLSLAGGGEQYF. The CDR3 bases are TGTGCCAGCAGTCTCTCTCTAGCGGGAGGCGGAGAGCAGTACTTC. This chain links TRBV7-6 with TRBJ2-7, with TRBD2 identical over 11 bases. The germline V gene has CDR1 SGHVS and CDR2 FNYEAQ. The CDR3 covers 15 residues. J lost 7 bases, V lost 6 bases, and 11 bases had no gene match.

This clonotype was seen repeatedly, ten times or more. The CDR3 sequence: CASSLPQGQGPTSPLHF. CDR3 nucleotide sequence: TGTGCCAGCAGCTTACCCCAAGGACAGGGACCAACTTCACCCCTCCACTTT. This chain uses TRBV12-3 or TRBV12-4 with TRBJ1-6, with 8 bases that match TRBD1. The CDR3 sequence is 17 residues long. V was clipped by 6 bases and J by 9 bases; unmatched bases: 16.

This clonotype was detected many times. The V and J genes are TRBV4-1 and TRBJ1-1; no clear D gene. Germline values: CDR1 MGHRA, CDR2 YSYEKL. This CDR3 comprises 14 residues. Trimming left V 4 bases short and J 8 bases short, with 17 bases between. The DNA for the CDR3 is TGCGCCAGCAGCCCCGGAGGTCCTTTGAGAGAAGCTTTCTTT. It codes for CASSPGGPLREAFF.